These T cell receptor beta chains were read from a single sample in a study of neoadjuvant anti-PD-1 for oral cavity cancer. Measured with immunoSEQ multiplex PCR; TCRdb has only the in-frame clones, and not every one. Here the sample spans about 8,500 clones, around 72% being singletons. This specimen was PBMCs, taken after nivolumab (anti-PD-1) treatment. The receptor set was obtained from a person aged 35 to 85 with oral cavity squamous cell carcinoma. Each CDR3 is given with its conserved first and last residue. D genes are given only for firm matches. Size is omitted from some rows. Given values are once, few, many or a class for expanded clones.

D	V	J	size	DNA	CDR3
.	TRBV7-2	TRBJ2-7	.	TGTGCCAGCAGCTTCACCCCAGGATCCGCCTACGAGCAGTACTTC	CASSFTPGSAYEQYF
TRBD1	TRBV29-1	TRBJ2-3	.	TGCAGCGTTGAAGTTCCGGACAGGGGTACAGATACGCAGTATTTT	CSVEVPDRGTDTQYF
TRBD1	TRBV4-2	TRBJ2-7	.	TGTGCCAGCAGCCAAGAGTGGTCAGGACAGGGCTTTCCCTACGAGCAGTACTTC	CASSQEWSGQGFPYEQYF
.	TRBV30	TRBJ2-3	.	TGTGCCTGGAGTGTACGAAGGGCAGATACGCAGTATTTT	CAWSVRRADTQYF
.	TRBV9	TRBJ2-1	.	TGTGCCAGCAGCGTAGAGGCTAATTCCTACAATGAGCAGTTCTTC	CASSVEANSYNEQFF
TRBD1	TRBV7-9	TRBJ1-2	.	TGTGCCAGCAGCTTAGGGGGGGGACAGAGCTATGGCTACACCTTC	CASSLGGGQSYGYTF
TRBD1	TRBV7-2	TRBJ1-2	.	TGTGCCAGCAGCTTAGCCCCGGACAGGGTTGGCTACACCTTC	CASSLAPDRVGYTF
.	TRBV5-1	TRBJ1-6	.	TGCGCCAGCGGCGGGACGGACAATTCACCCCTCCACTTT	CASGGTDNSPLHF
.	TRBV7-3	TRBJ1-1	.	TGTGCCAGCAGTTCGGATTGGAACACTGAAGCTTTCTTT	CASSSDWNTEAFF
TRBD2	TRBV10-2	TRBJ2-7	.	TGCGCCAGCAAATTCCTAGCGGGAGCCTACGAGCAGTACTTC	CASKFLAGAYEQYF
.	TRBV7-6	TRBJ1-2	.	TGTGCCAGCAGCGAAGACAGGACTCCGCTTCATGGCTACACCTTC	CASSEDRTPLHGYTF
TRBD1	TRBV5-1	TRBJ2-2	few	TGCGCCAGCAGCTTGGAGGGGGCGAGCACCGGGGAGCTGTTTTTT	CASSLEGASTGELFF
.	TRBV6-1	TRBJ1-1	.	TGTGCCAGCAGTCCGAACACTGAAGCTTTCTTT	CASSPNTEAFF
.	TRBV30	TRBJ1-5	.	TGTGCCTGGAGTGTACCATGGGGAACTAGCAATCAGCCCCAGCATTTT	CAWSVPWGTSNQPQHF
TRBD1	TRBV7-9	TRBJ2-7	.	TGTGCCAGCAGCCCCTTGACAGGGTCGTACTCCTACGAGCAGTACTTC	CASSPLTGSYSYEQYF
.	TRBV6-4	TRBJ1-1	.	TGTGCCAGCAGCCAAAGGGGTGAGACTTTCTTT	CASSQRGETFF
TRBD1	TRBV5-8	TRBJ1-2	few	TGTGCCAGCAGCCGGGACAGGGCGGGCTATGGCTACACCTTC	CASSRDRAGYGYTF
.	TRBV11-2	TRBJ1-4	.	TGTGCCAGCAGCTTCGCGAGTACTAATGAAAAACTGTTTTTT	CASSFASTNEKLFF
TRBD1	TRBV4-1	TRBJ1-2	.	TGCGCCAGCAGCCAATTCGTAACAGGGGCTTACGGCTACACCTTC	CASSQFVTGAYGYTF
.	TRBV7-2	TRBJ2-5	.	TGTGCCAGCAGCTTAGCGGGGCGAGAGACCCAGTACTTC	CASSLAGRETQYF
TRBD1	TRBV7-9	TRBJ1-2	.	TGTGCCAGCAGCTCGCTACAGGGGGGCAACTATGGCTACACCTTC	CASSSLQGGNYGYTF
.	TRBV27	TRBJ2-7	.	TGTGCCAGCCTTAGCGGAGCCTACGAGCAGTACTTC	CASLSGAYEQYF
.	TRBV6-6	TRBJ2-1	.	TGTGCCAGCGAGGACACGAAGGGAAATGAGCAGTTCTTC	CASEDTKGNEQFF
.	TRBV28	TRBJ1-5	.	TGTGCCAGCAGTCTAGAGAATCAGCCCCAGCATTTT	CASSLENQPQHF
.	TRBV5-1	TRBJ1-4	.	TGCGCCAGCGCGCTCCGGGACACGTCTAATGAAAAACTGTTTTTT	CASALRDTSNEKLFF
.	TRBV27	TRBJ2-5	.	TGTGCCAGCAGTACAATGTTAACCCGCCAAGAGACCCAGTACTTC	CASSTMLTRQETQYF
.	TRBV12-5	TRBJ1-5	.	TGTGCTAGTGGTTTCACCCGGACAGCAAGCAATCAGCCCCAGCATTTT	CASGFTRTASNQPQHF
.	TRBV19	TRBJ2-2	.	TGTGCCAGTAGTCCCCCCAGGGGGCGGGGGACCGGGGAGCTGTTTTTT	CASSPPRGRGTGELFF